Presented here are 25 T cell receptor beta chains from one specimen sequenced in a study of human T cells and chemical hapten exposure. Indicated time point: patch test 3, about 24 weeks after DPC sensitization. Regarding treatment: therapeutic diphenylcyclopropenone sensitization with weekly scalp DPC. One entry per CDR3 protein, called by TCRdb with MiXCR from the RACE reads. The sample includes approximately 72,000 distinct CDR3 sequences, 11% of them seen just once. Sequenced here: whole blood, sampled in connection with sensitization to the hapten diphenylcyclopropenone (DPC). Receptors originate from a woman between 50 and 59 years old with alopecia areata. Some clones in this sample may be carry-over from other donors' samples.

This clonotype was seen a handful of times. V gene TRBV10-3 combines with J gene TRBJ2-7, with 9 bases lining up with TRBD2. Germline V gives CDR1 ENHRY, CDR2 SYGVKD. This CDR3 is built from 16 residues. The V gene end was trimmed by 5 bases and the J gene end by 1 base; junction bases not matched to a gene: 9. CDR3 DNA sequence: TGTGCCATCAGTTTCGGTTCTAGCGGGGCTTCCTACGAGCAGTACTTC. As protein: CAISFGSSGASYEQYF.

This clonotype was observed many times. The CDR3, as DNA: TGCAGTGCCCCCGGAGGGCGTACAGGGACTGAAGCTTTCTTT. It yields the protein CSAPGGRTGTEAFF. The chain joins TRBV20-1 to TRBJ1-1, with D perhaps matching TRBD1 (6 bases). Germline CDR1 is DFQATT and CDR2 is SNEGSKA (reference sequence). The CDR3 is 14 residues long. Trimming removed 6 bases from V and 5 bases from J, with 19 bases in between.

The CDR3 loop reads CASSLDGMNQPQHF. The DNA of the CDR3 is TGTGCCAGCAGTTTAGACGGGATGAATCAGCCCCAGCATTTT. The chain employs TRBV28 and TRBJ1-5; D is ambiguous. The germline V gene encodes CDR1 MDHEN and CDR2 SYDVKM. Trimming removed 2 bases from V and 4 bases from J, with 9 bases in between. The CDR3 length is 14 residues.

The table lists this clonotype with a few counts. The chain recombines TRBV11-2 with TRBJ1-3, with D possibly being TRBD1 (6 bases). The CDR3 sequence is 15 residues long. The V gene lost 3 bases and the J gene lost 4 bases, with 13 bases spanning the gap. Germline V gene sequence: CDR1 SGHAT, CDR2 FQNNGV. The CDR3 protein is CASSLDPDRGNTIYF. For the CDR3, the DNA is TGTGCCAGCAGCTTGGACCCGGACAGAGGAAACACCATATATTTT.

The J gene is TRBJ2-1, the V gene TRBV7-2; 10 bases match TRBD2. From germline, CDR1 is SGHTA and CDR2 FQGNSA. J was trimmed by 12 bases and V by 2 bases; bases with no gene match: 10. CDR3 size: 15 residues. CDR3 DNA: TGTGCCAGCAGCTTATTCGGACTAGCGGCGGAGGGGCAGTTCTTC. This sequence encodes CASSLFGLAAEGQFF.

The chain links TRBV6-5 to TRBJ2-1, with 9 positions matching TRBD2. Germline V CDR1 and CDR2: MNHEY, SVGAGI. Losses at the gene ends were 5 bases for V and 2 bases for J; bases not matched to a gene: 4. This CDR3 has 15 amino acids. The DNA for the CDR3 is TGTGCCAGCAGTACAGCGGGAGGAACCTACAATGAGCAGTTCTTC. Its protein is CASSTAGGTYNEQFF.

The chain couples TRBV20-1 to TRBJ1-5; D not resolved. The V gene's germline CDR1 is DFQATT and CDR2 SNEGSKA (reference sequence). The length of the CDR3 is 15 residues. V gave up 3 bases and J gave up 3 bases, with 15 bases separating them. CDR3 residues: CSASRNTLANQPQHF. The CDR3 DNA sequence: TGCAGTGCTAGCCGAAACACGCTGGCCAATCAGCCCCAGCATTTT.

The sample holds a few counts of this clonotype. This is likely a read error, given that the CDR3 carries no conserved phenylalanine or tryptophan at its end. This chain links TRBV18 with TRBJ2-3; D remains ambiguous. V was pared by 0 bases and J by 4 bases, with 5 bases between. There are 13 residues in the CDR3. Germline CDR1 KGHSH, CDR2 LQKENI. In DNA, the CDR3 is TGTGCCAGCTCACCACCGATGGCAGATACGCAGTATTCT. Protein sequence: CASSPPMADTQYS.

The chain uses TRBV6-2 or TRBV6-3 and TRBJ1-2; D is undetermined. The CDR3 covers 16 residues. The germline V and J ends were trimmed by 0 bases and 4 bases, with 15 bases remaining between them. Germline V gene lookup returns CDR1 MNHEY and CDR2 SVGEGT. CDR3 nucleotide sequence: TGTGCCAGCAGTTACTCGAGGAGCCCCGCCCTCTATGGCTACACCTTC. This encodes CASSYSRSPALYGYTF.

This clonotype was picked up many times. This chain joins TRBV3-1 and TRBJ2-7; D not resolved. The germline CDR1 and CDR2 sequences are LGHDT and YNNKEL (reference sequence). The V end was cut by 0 bases, the J end by 6 bases, with 12 bases between. This CDR3 contains 14 residues. CDR3 amino acids: CASSQDVPVREQYF. CDR3 nucleotide sequence: TGTGCCAGCAGCCAAGACGTTCCCGTCCGCGAGCAGTACTTC.

This chain uses TRBV27 with TRBJ1-5; D is undetermined. Germline loops: CDR1 MNHEY, CDR2 SMNVEV (reference sequence). This CDR3 has 13 residues. V gave up 0 bases and J gave up 6 bases, with 6 bases separating them. This chain's CDR3 is CASSLSGSQPQHF. CDR3 coding DNA: TGTGCCAGCAGTTTATCCGGAAGTCAGCCCCAGCATTTT.

This clonotype has more than one count but fewer than ten. V usage is TRBV28 and J usage is TRBJ1-2; D is possibly TRBD1 (6 bases). V was pared by 8 bases and J by 3 bases, with 16 bases between. The CDR3 runs to 14 residues. The germline CDR1 and CDR2 sequences are MDHEN and SYDVKM. CDR3 sequence reads: CASRRGLGYYGYTF. In DNA form, the CDR3 reads TGTGCCAGCCGCAGGGGACTAGGCTACTATGGCTACACCTTC.

This clonotype occurred a few times. The V gene is TRBV28, the J gene TRBJ2-2, with 9 bases lining up with TRBD2. There are 16 residues in the CDR3. Germline trimming cut 0 bases from V and 5 bases from J; bases unmatched to any gene: 4. Germline CDR1 reads MDHEN; CDR2 reads SYDVKM. The CDR3 DNA reads as TGTGCCAGCAGTTTATGGTCTAGCGGGAAAACCGGGGAGCTGTTTTTT. Its protein is CASSLWSSGKTGELFF.

This clonotype has at least ten counts. This rearrangement joins TRBV5-1 to TRBJ2-1, with 9 bases fitting TRBD1. Germline V gene data show CDR1 as SGHRS and CDR2 as YFSETQ. This CDR3 is 15 amino acids long. The V and J ends lost 3 bases and 7 bases, in that order; junction bases with no gene match: 8. In DNA, the CDR3 is TGCGCCAGCAGCTCAGGACAGGGGCCCAGAAATGAGCAGTTCTTC. Translation gives CASSSGQGPRNEQFF.

This clonotype was detected only a few times. The chain has TRBV28 and TRBJ1-2; D remains ambiguous. Trimming took off 11 bases at V and 8 bases at J, with 18 bases between the two ends. CDR3 length: 12 residues. Germline V lookup: CDR1 MDHEN, CDR2 SYDVKM. This chain's CDR3 is CAADGTINGYTF. DNA of the CDR3: TGTGCCGCCGACGGAACGATAAACGGCTACACCTTC.

This clonotype was detected a few times. Its ends do not fully match the called genes, so a read error is possible. The chain recombines TRBV6-2 or TRBV6-3 with TRBJ2-7; 11 bases align to TRBD1. Germline-derived CDR1 and CDR2 are MNHEY and SVGEGT. The CDR3 contains 13 residues. CDR3 DNA: TGTGCCAGCAGCCTTCCCGCCGGGACAGGGGGAAACTTC. Amino acid sequence: CASSLPAGTGGNF.

The chain carries TRBV5-1 and TRBJ2-6; 7 bases map to TRBD1. The J segment lost 1 base and the V segment lost 5 bases, leaving 6 bases of the junction unmatched. This CDR3 region has 16 residues. Per the germline V gene, CDR1 is SGHRS and CDR2 is YFSETQ. The CDR3 DNA sequence: TGCGCCAGCAGGCAGGGGGTTACTTCTGGGGCCAACGTCCTGACTTTC. Protein: CASRQGVTSGANVLTF.

This clonotype was observed a few times. The chain uses TRBV11-3 and TRBJ1-1, with unresolved D. V dropped 0 bases and J dropped 1 base, with 6 bases sitting between them. Germline-derived CDR1 and CDR2 are SGHNT and YENEEA. CDR3 length equals 14 residues. The DNA of the CDR3 is TGTGCCAGCAGCTTAGACGGAACGAACACTGAAGCTTTCTTT. It yields the protein CASSLDGTNTEAFF.

The chain is built from TRBV7-9 and TRBJ1-5; TRBD1 agrees at 9 bases. Germline values: CDR1 SEHNR, CDR2 FQNEAQ (reference sequence). The CDR3 runs 13 residues. V lost 2 bases, J lost 13 bases, and 6 bases stayed unmatched. CDR3 in DNA: TGTGCCAGCAGCTTACCAACAGGGGGCCGACAGCATTTT. Its protein is CASSLPTGGRQHF.

There are a few counts of this clonotype. This rearrangement joins TRBV29-1 to TRBJ1-2; D not resolved. Germline-derived CDR1 and CDR2 are SQVTM and ANQGSEA. This CDR3 has 11 residues. The V and J ends lost 7 bases and 7 bases respectively, with 13 bases between them. The CDR3 here is CSAPTPFGYTF. In DNA, the CDR3 is TGCAGCGCCCCTACCCCATTTGGCTACACCTTC.

This chain uses TRBV29-1 with TRBJ1-2; D perhaps matches TRBD1 (6 bases). Per germline, CDR1 SQVTM and CDR2 ANQGSEA. Trimming removed 5 bases from V and 6 bases from J, with 13 bases in between. CDR3 length: 12 residues. CDR3 bases: TGCAGCGTTCCCTGGGGGGGCGATGGCTACACCTTC. Protein product: CSVPWGGDGYTF. Complete variable domain (other parts from reference TRBV29-1 and TRBJ1-2): SAVISQKPSRDICQRGTSLTIQCQVDSQVTMMFWYRQQPGQSLTLIATANQGSEATYESGFVIDKFPISRPNLTFSTLTVSNMSPEDSSIYLCSVPWGGDGYTFGSGTRLTVV.

This clonotype was seen repeatedly, ten times or more. The rearrangement links TRBV11-3 to TRBJ1-1; D unresolved. The CDR3 spans 14 residues. In germline, CDR1 is SGHNT, CDR2 YENEEA. The V end was cut by 0 bases, the J end by 0 bases, with 5 bases between. For the CDR3, the DNA is TGTGCCAGCAGCTTAGATGCGATGAACACTGAAGCTTTCTTT. Translation gives CASSLDAMNTEAFF.

This clonotype was seen ten or more times. The genes are TRBV15 and TRBJ2-3; D not resolved. Trimming removed 3 bases from V and 3 bases from J, with 7 bases in between. The CDR3 loop spans 13 amino acids. Germline lookup yields CDR1 LNHNV and CDR2 YYDKDF (reference sequence). CDR3 DNA: TGTGCCACCAGCAGCTACAGTACAGATACGCAGTATTTT. This sequence encodes CATSSYSTDTQYF.

The sample holds a few counts of this clonotype. The V call is TRBV18, the J call TRBJ2-5; D is unresolved. CDR1 is KGHSH and CDR2 is LQKENI in the germline V gene. The CDR3 runs 12 residues. Trimming cost V 5 bases and J 4 bases, with 8 bases left between them. CDR3 in DNA: TGTGCCAGCTCAGTTTTTGGAGAGACCCAGTACTTC. Its protein product is CASSVFGETQYF.

V usage is TRBV6-5 and J usage is TRBJ2-5, with unresolved D. The CDR3 is 15 amino acids. CDR1 is MNHEY and CDR2 is SVGAGI in the germline V gene. V lost 0 bases, J lost 4 bases, and 12 bases lay in between. This chain's CDR3 is CASSYSPPRIETQYF. The CDR3 region has the DNA TGTGCCAGCAGTTACTCCCCACCGCGCATAGAGACCCAGTACTTC.